The next 30 T cell receptor beta chains were all read from a single sample in a study of blood T cell repertoires in COVID-19. TCRdb's table, derived via immunoSEQ multiplex PCR, lists solely in-frame clones and lacks some. The sample has about 69,000 clones, 79% seen once. Sample: peripheral blood. Receptor source: a human donor in a cohort sampled during active COVID-19.

The J gene is TRBJ1-2, the V gene TRBV18; TRBD1 is a possible D gene (6 bases). The V end was cut by 11 bases, the J end by 2 bases, with 18 bases between. The CDR3 covers 14 residues. CDR1 KGHSH and CDR2 LQKENI come from the germline V gene. In DNA, the CDR3 is TGTGCCGGGAAAAGGGGACAAGAAAACTATGGCTACACCTTC. Translation gives CAGKRGQENYGYTF.

This clone appeared a single time. V gene TRBV28 combines with J gene TRBJ2-5, with D unresolved. In germline, CDR1 is MDHEN, CDR2 SYDVKM. The CDR3 spans 12 residues. Trimming cost V 8 bases and J 8 bases, with 15 bases left between them. CDR3 nucleotide sequence: TGTGCCAGCGGATACAGAACCCTCACCCAGTACTTC. Its translation is CASGYRTLTQYF. The whole variable domain, filled in from reference TRBV28 and TRBJ2-5, reads DVKVTQSSRYLVKRTGEKVFLECVQDMDHENMFWYRQDPGLGLRLIYFSYDVKMKEKGDIPEGYSVSREKKERFSLILESASTNQTSMYLCASGYRTLTQYFGPGTRLLVL.

V usage is TRBV14 and J usage is TRBJ2-1; D may be TRBD2 (5 bases). The germline V gene encodes CDR1 SGHDN and CDR2 FVKESK. The CDR3 runs 17 residues. V was cut by 3 bases and J by 10 bases, with 25 bases left in between. CDR3 sequence reads: CASSQLGSGVEGAEQFF. The CDR3 nucleotides read TGTGCCAGCAGCCAGCTAGGCTCCGGGGTGGAAGGTGCCGAGCAGTTCTTC.

This clone occurred once. This rearrangement joins TRBV10-2 to TRBJ1-4; the match to TRBD1 covers 10 bases. J was trimmed by 5 bases and V by 5 bases; bases with no gene match: 2. Germline CDR1 WSHSY, CDR2 SAAADI. This CDR3 is built from 14 residues. CDR3 DNA sequence: TGCGCCAGCAGTCGGGGACAGGGGAATGAAAAACTGTTTTTT. Protein sequence: CASSRGQGNEKLFF.

V is TRBV5-4 and J is TRBJ1-4; 11 bases are shared with TRBD1. There are 15 residues in the CDR3. Trimming at V came to 5 bases and at J to 5 bases, leaving 5 bases not matched to a gene. Germline V gene lookup returns CDR1 SGHNT and CDR2 YYREEE (reference sequence). CDR3 region: CASRRDRGENEKLFF. Written as DNA, the CDR3 is TGTGCCAGCAGACGGGACAGGGGGGAAAATGAAAAACTGTTTTTT.

This rearrangement joins TRBV19 to TRBJ2-6; a weak D match, TRBD2 (6 bases). The CDR3 is 17 residues long. V was cut by 5 bases and J by 0 bases, with 14 bases left in between. From germline, CDR1 is LNHDA and CDR2 SQIVND (reference sequence). DNA of the CDR3: TGTGCCAGTAGTCCGGGACTTACGCCCTCTGGGGCCAACGTCCTGACTTTC. It encodes CASSPGLTPSGANVLTF.

The chain combines TRBV28 with TRBJ2-1, with a weak D call TRBD2 (5 bases). This CDR3 spans 17 amino acids. The germline V and J ends were trimmed by 5 bases and 9 bases, with 26 bases remaining between them. Germline CDR1 MDHEN, CDR2 SYDVKM. The CDR3 nucleotides read TGTGCCAGCAGTCCGTTTGGCGACTGGGGAGTGAAGGCTGAGCAGTTCTTC. Residues: CASSPFGDWGVKAEQFF.

V and J are TRBV3-1 (or the pseudogene TRBV3-2) and TRBJ2-6; D is ambiguous. The CDR3 contains 18 residues. Germline-derived CDR1 and CDR2 are LGHDT and YNNKEL (reference sequence). The V gene lost 1 base and the J gene lost 4 bases, with 17 bases spanning the gap. This CDR3 is CASSQVTSRKSGANVLTF. CDR3 coding DNA: TGTGCCAGCAGCCAAGTAACGTCTAGAAAGTCCGGGGCCAACGTCCTGACTTTC.

J is TRBJ1-5 and V is TRBV12-3 or TRBV12-4, with D tentatively TRBD1 (6 bases). The CDR3 covers 13 residues. The V gene lost 1 base and the J gene lost 7 bases, with 8 bases spanning the gap. CDR3 sequence: CASSLEQGQPQHF. As DNA, the CDR3 is TGTGCCAGCAGTTTAGAGCAGGGGCAGCCCCAGCATTTT.

V usage is TRBV6-5 and J usage is TRBJ1-3, with 8 bases matching TRBD1. This CDR3 spans 13 amino acids. Trimming removed 8 bases from V and 7 bases from J; junction bases left unmatched: 7. The germline V gene encodes CDR1 MNHEY and CDR2 SVGAGI. The CDR3 nucleotides are TGTGCCAGCGCAGGGACAGGCTACAACACCATATATTTT. Amino acid sequence: CASAGTGYNTIYF.

This chain links TRBV7-2 with TRBJ2-4, with D possibly being TRBD1 (5 bases). Trimming removed 7 bases from V and 0 bases from J, with 16 bases in between. Germline CDR1 is SGHTA and CDR2 is FQGNSA. The length of the CDR3 is 16 residues. CDR3 DNA sequence: TGTGCCAGCACATCAGGGTCACACGTAGCCAAAAACATTCAGTACTTC. This codes for CASTSGSHVAKNIQYF.

The chain joins TRBV19 to TRBJ1-6, with 9 bases fitting TRBD1. Per the germline V gene, CDR1 is LNHDA and CDR2 is SQIVND (reference sequence). This CDR3 is 15 amino acids long. Trimming removed 5 bases from V and 5 bases from J; junction bases left unmatched: 4. The CDR3 nucleotides are TGTGCCAGTAGTGGGGGACAGGGAGATAATTCACCCCTCCACTTT. It yields the protein CASSGGQGDNSPLHF.

The CDR3 region is CASSLPAPNNEQFF. CDR3 in DNA: TGTGCCAGCAGCTTACCAGCGCCGAACAATGAGCAGTTCTTC. The chain has TRBV7-9 and TRBJ2-1; no firm D call. The CDR3 is made up of 14 amino acids. Germline V gene sequence: CDR1 SEHNR, CDR2 FQNEAQ (reference sequence). Trimming stripped 2 bases from V and 5 bases from J, with 10 bases between.

This clone showed up just a few times. This chain connects TRBV11-3 to TRBJ2-5; TRBD1 might be the D (5 bases). Trimming shortened V by 0 bases and J by 2 bases, and 13 bases separated the two germline ends. This CDR3 is 16 amino acids long. Germline V gives CDR1 SGHNT, CDR2 YENEEA. CDR3 amino acids: CASSLDGQGNQETQYF. The CDR3 DNA sequence: TGTGCCAGCAGCTTAGATGGGCAGGGCAATCAAGAGACCCAGTACTTC.

This sequence joins TRBV28 and TRBJ1-5; 7 nucleotides line up with TRBD1. The germline V gene has CDR1 MDHEN and CDR2 SYDVKM. Trimming at V came to 7 bases and at J to 0 bases, leaving 6 bases not matched to a gene. This CDR3 is 15 amino acids long. The CDR3 region is CASTGTVYSNQPQHF. DNA for the CDR3: TGTGCCAGCACCGGGACAGTTTATAGCAATCAGCCCCAGCATTTT.

The chain combines TRBV12-3 or TRBV12-4 with TRBJ2-5, with D hard to call. V was cut by 6 bases and J by 1 base, with 3 bases left in between. The CDR3 extends over 11 amino acids. The CDR3 nucleotides read TGTGCCAGCAGCTTCCAAGAGACCCAGTACTTC. Residues: CASSFQETQYF.

In nucleotides, the CDR3 is TGTGCCAGCAGTGAATGGACAGGGAGTTTTCAGCCCCAGCATTTT. This sequence encodes CASSEWTGSFQPQHF. This chain uses TRBV6-1 with TRBJ1-5, with 8 bases that match TRBD1. The CDR3 runs to 15 residues. Losses at the gene ends were 2 bases for V and 6 bases for J; bases not matched to a gene: 6. Germline lookup yields CDR1 MNHNS and CDR2 SASEGT.

The chain links TRBV5-1 to TRBJ1-2; D may be TRBD1 (6 bases). Germline-derived CDR1 and CDR2 are SGHRS and YFSETQ. The V end lost 4 bases, the J end lost 8 bases, and 18 bases lay between the germline ends. This CDR3 comprises 14 residues. CDR3 loop: CASSPYGRGNGYTF. CDR3 in DNA: TGCGCCAGCAGCCCGTACGGGAGGGGGAACGGCTACACCTTC.

This clone was counted a few times. The genes are TRBV28 and TRBJ2-6; perhaps TRBD1 as D (6 bases). With 8 bases removed from V and 2 bases from J, the gap between germline ends came to 10 bases. Germline V gene sequence: CDR1 MDHEN, CDR2 SYDVKM. The CDR3 contains 14 residues. The CDR3 DNA reads TGTGCCAGCTATGGGGGCACTGGGGCCAACGTCCTGACTTTC. It is translated as CASYGGTGANVLTF. The variable domain in full, with the rest retrieved from reference TRBV28 and TRBJ2-6, is DVKVTQSSRYLVKRTGEKVFLECVQDMDHENMFWYRQDPGLGLRLIYFSYDVKMKEKGDIPEGYSVSREKKERFSLILESASTNQTSMYLCASYGGTGANVLTFGAGSRLTVL.

The genes are TRBV19 and TRBJ1-1; D is ambiguous. Germline V gene sequence: CDR1 LNHDA, CDR2 SQIVND (reference sequence). The CDR3 runs to 16 residues. Between the trimmed V and J ends, which lost 6 bases and 0 bases, there was a span of 17 bases. The DNA for the CDR3 is TGTGCCAGTAGCACGCTGATAGAACTAATGAACACTGAAGCTTTCTTT. This gives the protein CASSTLIELMNTEAFF.

This clone was seen a few times. The V gene is TRBV13, the J gene TRBJ2-1, with D unclear. The CDR3 consists of 14 residues. CDR1 and CDR2 from the germline V gene are PRHDT and FYEKMQ (reference sequence). Trimming stripped 10 bases from V and 1 base from J, with 14 bases between. The CDR3 coding sequence is TGTGCCACATATCATTCGGGTTCCTACAATGAGCAGTTCTTC. Translated, it gives CATYHSGSYNEQFF.

The gene calls are TRBV19 and TRBJ1-1; no firm D call. Germline V gives CDR1 LNHDA, CDR2 SQIVND (reference sequence). Trimming took 3 bases from V and 1 from J, leaving 9 bases between them. The length of the CDR3 is 14 residues. This CDR3 reads CASSMGRRNTEAFF. CDR3 nucleotide sequence: TGTGCCAGTAGTATGGGTCGGAGGAACACTGAAGCTTTCTTT.

The chain combines TRBV28 with TRBJ2-7; 8 positions agree with TRBD1. The ends lost 2 bases at V and 2 bases at J; junction bases unmatched: 2. The CDR3 runs to 14 residues. Germline V gene lookup returns CDR1 MDHEN and CDR2 SYDVKM. The CDR3 reads CASSLGQGPYEQYF. CDR3 sequence (DNA): TGTGCCAGCAGTTTAGGACAGGGTCCCTACGAGCAGTACTTC. The complete variable domain, with remaining parts taken from reference TRBV28 and TRBJ2-7, reads DVKVTQSSRYLVKRTGEKVFLECVQDMDHENMFWYRQDPGLGLRLIYFSYDVKMKEKGDIPEGYSVSREKKERFSLILESASTNQTSMYLCASSLGQGPYEQYFGPGTRLTVT.

The chain is built from TRBV10-2 and TRBJ1-5, with a possible D match to TRBD1 (6 bases). CDR3 length: 15 residues. The V gene's germline CDR1 is WSHSY and CDR2 SAAADI. V lost 5 bases and J 6 bases, leaving 17 bases between the germline ends. The CDR3 reads CASSQTRTERQPQHF. The CDR3 nucleotides read TGCGCCAGCAGTCAGACCCGGACAGAACGTCAGCCCCAGCATTTT.

This rearrangement joins TRBV2 to TRBJ2-3; D gene ambiguous. Germline V gene sequence: CDR1 SNHLY, CDR2 FYNNEI. The CDR3 is 14 residues long. Trimming left V 4 bases short and J 2 bases short, with 10 bases between. CDR3 sequence reads: CASSGNLPTDTQYF. The CDR3 coding sequence is TGTGCCAGCAGTGGTAATCTACCCACAGATACGCAGTATTTT.

This clone occurred once. CDR3 sequence: CAAEGGPGNTIYF. The CDR3 nucleotides are TGTGCCGCCGAGGGGGGGCCTGGAAACACCATATATTTT. The V gene is TRBV10-3, the J gene TRBJ1-3; D is perhaps TRBD1 (6 bases). Trimming stripped 11 bases from V and 2 bases from J, with 13 bases between. The germline gives CDR1 ENHRY, CDR2 SYGVKD. This CDR3 is 13 amino acids long.

V and J are TRBV27 and TRBJ2-1; 8 bases match TRBD2. The germline V gene has CDR1 MNHEY and CDR2 SMNVEV (reference sequence). The CDR3 sequence is 15 residues long. V shed 2 bases, J shed 4 bases, and the junction held 4 bases outside the gene matches. The DNA of the CDR3 is TGTGCCAGCAGTTTAACTAGCGGAAAGTACAATGAGCAGTTCTTC. It specifies CASSLTSGKYNEQFF.

The genes are TRBV4-1 and TRBJ2-3; a weak D match, TRBD2 (6 bases). Per the germline V gene, CDR1 is MGHRA and CDR2 is YSYEKL. This CDR3 region has 16 residues. V was cut by 1 base and J by 3 bases, with 14 bases left in between. CDR3 DNA: TGCGCCAGCAGCCAAGGGGGAGGAAGCAGGACAGATACGCAGTATTTT. Amino acid sequence: CASSQGGGSRTDTQYF.

This clone has only one observation. The chain carries TRBV19 and TRBJ1-5; TRBD1 agrees at 8 bases. V trimming: 7 bases; J trimming: 4 bases; junction bases outside the gene matches: 6. The germline gives CDR1 LNHDA, CDR2 SQIVND (reference sequence). This CDR3 is built from 14 residues. CDR3 sequence (DNA): TGTGCCAGTACAGACAGGGGTAGGAATCAGCCCCAGCATTTT. Translation gives CASTDRGRNQPQHF.

The V gene is TRBV14, the J gene TRBJ1-4, with 8 bases identical to TRBD1. Germline V gene data show CDR1 as SGHDN and CDR2 as FVKESK. Trimming cost V 4 bases and J 8 bases; bases outside gene matches: 6. The CDR3 has 14 residues. CDR3 coding DNA: TGTGCCAGCAGCCCCAGGGGGCGCAGAGAAAAACTGTTTTTT. The encoded protein is CASSPRGRREKLFF.